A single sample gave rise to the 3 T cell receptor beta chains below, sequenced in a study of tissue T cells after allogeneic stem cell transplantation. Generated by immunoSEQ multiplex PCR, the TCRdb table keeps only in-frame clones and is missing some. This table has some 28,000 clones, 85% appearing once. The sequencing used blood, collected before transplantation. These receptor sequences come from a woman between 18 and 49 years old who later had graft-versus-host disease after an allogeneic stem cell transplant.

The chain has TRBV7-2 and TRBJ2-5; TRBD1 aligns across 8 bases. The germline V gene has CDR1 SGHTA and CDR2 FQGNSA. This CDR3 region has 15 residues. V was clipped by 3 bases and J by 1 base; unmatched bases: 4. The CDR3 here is CASSFQGAGQETQYF. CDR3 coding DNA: TGTGCCAGCAGCTTCCAGGGGGCGGGCCAAGAGACCCAGTACTTC.

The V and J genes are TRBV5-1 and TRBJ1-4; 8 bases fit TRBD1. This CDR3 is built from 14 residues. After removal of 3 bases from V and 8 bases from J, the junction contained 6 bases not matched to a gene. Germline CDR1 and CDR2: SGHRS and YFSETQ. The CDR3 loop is CASSWTGSGEKLFF. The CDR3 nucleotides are TGCGCCAGCAGCTGGACAGGGAGTGGGGAAAAACTGTTTTTT.

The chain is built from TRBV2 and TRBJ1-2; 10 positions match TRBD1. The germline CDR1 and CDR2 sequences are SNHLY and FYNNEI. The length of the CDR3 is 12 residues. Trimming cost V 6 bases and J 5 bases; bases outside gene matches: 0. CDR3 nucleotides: TGTGCCAGCAGGGACAGGGGGTATGGCTACACCTTC. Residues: CASRDRGYGYTF.